This is a list of T cell receptor beta chains from one sample in a study of a mutant IDH1 vaccine in newly diagnosed glioma. The data were produced by immunoSEQ multiplex PCR, yet TCRdb's version contains in-frame clones alone and is incomplete. Seen here are 25,000 to 35,000 clones, roughly 87% observed once, and the top ten hold about 21%. Specimen: PBMCs, collected from a glioma patient treated with radiotherapy, temozolomide or both. These receptors originate from a young man with glioma. Each CDR3 is given with its conserved first and last residue. D genes are given only for firm matches. Size is stated for part of the rows, as once, few or many counts, or as a class when the clone is expanded.

J gene | V gene | D gene | clone size | CDR3 DNA | CDR3 protein
TRBJ1-3 | TRBV5-1 | . | . | TGCGCCAGCAGCGAGAATGCCGTCGGAAACACCATATATTTT | CASSENAVGNTIYF
TRBJ2-3 | TRBV5-4 | . | . | TGTGCCAGCAGCAATGTTACAGGGAGCACAGATACGCAGTATTTT | CASSNVTGSTDTQYF
TRBJ2-7 | TRBV9 | TRBD1 | . | TGTGCCAGCAGCCCTCAGGACAGGGGGGGCTACGAGCAGTACTTC | CASSPQDRGGYEQYF
TRBJ1-3 | TRBV5-6 | . | . | TGTGCCAGCAGCTTGGGTAGGGGAAGCTCTGGAAACACCATATATTTT | CASSLGRGSSGNTIYF
TRBJ1-5 | TRBV6-6 | . | few | TGTGCCAGCAGTTACTCGGCCTATAGCAATCAGCCCCAGCATTTT | CASSYSAYSNQPQHF
TRBJ1-1 | TRBV7-6 | . | . | TGTGCCAGCAGTCAAATTGGGGGCACTGAAGCTTTCTTT | CASSQIGGTEAFF
TRBJ2-7 | TRBV7-8 | TRBD1 | . | TGTGCCAGCAGCTTCTACAGGGGGGAATACGAGCAGTACTTC | CASSFYRGEYEQYF
TRBJ2-7 | TRBV19 | TRBD1 | . | TGTGCCAGTAGAAATCCGGGACAGGGATCCTACGAGCAGTACTTC | CASRNPGQGSYEQYF
TRBJ1-3 | TRBV7-9 | . | few | TGTGCCAGCAGCCGAGACGCAAACTCTGGAAACACCATATATTTT | CASSRDANSGNTIYF
TRBJ2-2 | TRBV9 | . | . | TGTGCCAGCAGCGTCCGCGGCGGCACCGGGGAGCTGTTTTTT | CASSVRGGTGELFF
TRBJ2-2 | TRBV27 | TRBD2 | . | TGTGCCAGCAGTTCCACTAGCGGGAGAGGCGGGGTTCTCCCTGGGGAGCTGTTTTTT | CASSSTSGRGGVLPGELFF
TRBJ2-3 | TRBV18 | TRBD2 | . | TGTGCCAGCTCCTACCGAGCGGGAGGTAGAACAGATACGCAGTATTTT | CASSYRAGGRTDTQYF
TRBJ2-2 | TRBV6-1 | . | . | TGTGCCAGCAGTGAAATAGCCGGACACACCGGGGAGCTGTTTTTT | CASSEIAGHTGELFF
TRBJ2-7 | TRBV19 | . | once | TGTGCCAGTAGCATGGAACCCGGGCCGAGGGACGAGCAGTACTTC | CASSMEPGPRDEQYF
TRBJ2-3 | TRBV6-5 | . | . | TGTGCCAGCAGTTACTCGGGGAGGCCCTTCACAGATACGCAGTATTTT | CASSYSGRPFTDTQYF
TRBJ2-7 | TRBV10-3 | . | . | TGTGCCATCAGTGCCTGGGACAGAGGGAGCGGGAGCTCCTACGAGCAGTACTTC | CAISAWDRGSGSSYEQYF